The entry that follows covers one T cell receptor (beta chain) sequence. This sample was included in a study of OX40 agonist ivuxolimab in advanced cancers. At the level of the study: Ivuxolimab was delivered to patients intravenously every 2 weeks at doses spanning 0.01 to 10 mg/kg.

The CDR3 spans 11 residues. Per germline, CDR1 MNHEY and CDR2 SVGAGI. The ends were cut back, 4 bases at V and 5 bases at J, with 6 bases in the middle. The repertoire was sequenced with immunoSEQ multiplex PCR; TCRdb's copy has only in-frame clones and lacks some. The sample shows some 69,000 clones, about 93% of them seen only once. The V call is TRBV6-5, the J call TRBJ2-7; D is ambiguous. The sequencing here drew on CD4+ or CD8+ T cells sorted from blood, taken in a trial of the OX40 agonist ivuxolimab. This clonotype was sampled from an adult with an advanced solid tumor such as melanoma, head and neck, liver or kidney cancer. The CDR3 region is CASSWVHEQYF. CDR3 nucleotides: TGTGCCAGCAGTTGGGTCCACGAGCAGTACTTC.